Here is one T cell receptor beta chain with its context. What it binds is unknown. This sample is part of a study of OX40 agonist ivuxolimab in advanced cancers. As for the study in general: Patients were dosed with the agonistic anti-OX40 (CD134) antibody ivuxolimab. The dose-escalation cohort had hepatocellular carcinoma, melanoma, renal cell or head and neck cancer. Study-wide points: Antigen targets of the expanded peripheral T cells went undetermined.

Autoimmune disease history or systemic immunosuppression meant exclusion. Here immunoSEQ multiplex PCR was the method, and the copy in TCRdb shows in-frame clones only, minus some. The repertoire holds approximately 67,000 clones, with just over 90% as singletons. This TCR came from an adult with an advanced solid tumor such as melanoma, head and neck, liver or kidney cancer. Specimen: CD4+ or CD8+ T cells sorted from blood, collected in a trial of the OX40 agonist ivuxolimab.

The chain's CDR3 is CAWSVRAGGSETQYF. The DNA of the CDR3 is TGTGCCTGGAGTGTAAGGGCAGGGGGCAGCGAGACCCAGTACTTC. The chain employs TRBV30 and TRBJ2-5, with 8 nucleotides matching TRBD1. This CDR3 has 15 amino acids. Unmatched junction bases numbered 8, after V lost 0 bases and J lost 5 bases. Germline-derived CDR1 and CDR2 are GTSNPN and SVGIG (reference sequence).